The clone carrying this T cell receptor (beta chain) was recorded many times. The target antigen is unknown. TCR beta CDR3 regions were amplified from RNA. In the first-round RT-PCR of the TCR CDR3, the HTBI primer set was used. A single record per CDR3 protein comes from TCRdb applying MiXCR to the multiplex PCR reads. The sample holds approximately 740,000 distinct CDR3 sequences, 13% to 15% seen once. In germline, CDR1 is DFQATT, CDR2 SNEGSKA (reference sequence). V was trimmed by 2 bases and J by 5 bases, leaving 4 bases between them. CDR3 length equals 10 residues. The data stem from a study of T cells in Graves' hyperthyroidism and ophthalmopathy. General study points: Ophthalmopathy got predicted by the model a median approximately six months before its onset. Ophthalmopathy and stable hyperthyroidism were separated by a 13 V-J model.

This chain joins TRBV20-1 and TRBJ2-7, with D unresolved. Material: blood. The receptor was isolated from a woman aged 18-29 years with Graves' hyperthyroidism. The chain's CDR3 is CSARRDEQYF. In DNA form, the CDR3 reads TGCAGTGCTAGACGGGACGAGCAGTACTTC.